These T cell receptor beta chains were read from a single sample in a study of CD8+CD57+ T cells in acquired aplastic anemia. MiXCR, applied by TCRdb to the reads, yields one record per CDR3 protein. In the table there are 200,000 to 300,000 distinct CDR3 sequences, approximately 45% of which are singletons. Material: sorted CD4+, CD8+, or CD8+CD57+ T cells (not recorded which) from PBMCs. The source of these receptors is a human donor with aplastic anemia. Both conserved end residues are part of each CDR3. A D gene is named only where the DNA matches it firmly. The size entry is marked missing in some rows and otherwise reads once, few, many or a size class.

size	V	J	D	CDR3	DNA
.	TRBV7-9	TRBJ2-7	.	CASKGGGAEQYF	TGTGCCAGCAAGGGAGGGGGCGCCGAGCAGTACTTC
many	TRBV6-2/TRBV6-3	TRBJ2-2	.	CASSPIGELFF	TGTGCCAGCAGTCCAATAGGGGAGCTGTTTTTT
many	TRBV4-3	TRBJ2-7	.	CASSQDITYEQYF	TGCGCCAGCAGCCAAGATATCACCTACGAGCAGTACTTC
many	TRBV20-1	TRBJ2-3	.	CSARGIGTDTQYF	TGCAGTGCTAGAGGGATTGGCACAGATACGCAGTATTTT
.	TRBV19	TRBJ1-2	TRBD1	CASSYKRTGGGYGYTF	TGTGCCAGTAGTTACAAGCGGACAGGGGGCGGCTATGGCTACACCTTC
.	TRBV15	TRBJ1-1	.	CATSSKGTTDEAFF	TGTGCCACCAGCAGCAAAGGGACCACTGACGAAGCTTTCTTT
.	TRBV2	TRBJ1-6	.	CASGRGGNSPLHF	TGTGCCAGTGGACGGGGGGGCAATTCACCCCTCCACTTT
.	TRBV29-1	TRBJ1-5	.	CSVESGGQPQHF	TGCAGCGTGGAGTCTGGCGGTCAGCCCCAGCATTTT
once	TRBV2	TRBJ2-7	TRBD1	CASNTGTGLYEQYF	TGTGCCAGCAATACCGGGACAGGCCTCTACGAGCAGTACTTC
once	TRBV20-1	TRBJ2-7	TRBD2	CSARASGGVYEQYF	TGCAGTGCTAGAGCTAGCGGGGGCGTCTACGAGCAGTACTTC
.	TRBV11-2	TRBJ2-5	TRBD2	CASSRIAGGPETQYF	TGTGCCAGCAGCCGAATAGCGGGGGGGCCGGAGACCCAGTACTTC
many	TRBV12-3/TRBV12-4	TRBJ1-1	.	CASSFQRQGNTEAFF	TGTGCCAGCAGTTTTCAGCGCCAGGGGAACACTGAAGCTTTCTTT
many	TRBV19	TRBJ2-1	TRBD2	CASSDSGNEQFF	TGTGCCAGTAGTGATAGCGGGAATGAGCAGTTCTTC
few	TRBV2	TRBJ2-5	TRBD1	CASSDPSGTGGYLDQYF	TGTGCCAGCAGTGATCCCTCCGGGACAGGGGGCTACCTCGACCAGTACTTC
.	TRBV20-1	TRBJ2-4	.	CSANQQGTQNIQYF	TGCAGTGCTAACCAACAGGGTACCCAAAACATTCAGTACTTC
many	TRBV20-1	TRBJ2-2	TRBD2	CSARDLAGDAGELFF	TGCAGTGCTAGAGATCTAGCGGGAGACGCCGGGGAGCTGTTTTTT
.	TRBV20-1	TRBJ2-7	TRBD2	CSARKLAGGIEQYF	TGCAGTGCTAGGAAACTAGCGGGAGGGATCGAGCAGTACTTC
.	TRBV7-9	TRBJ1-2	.	CASSPRRNYYGYTF	TGTGCCAGCAGCCCCAGAAGGAATTACTATGGCTACACCTTC
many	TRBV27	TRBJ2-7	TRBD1	CASSPLGQYYEQYF	TGTGCCAGCAGTCCATTGGGACAGTACTACGAGCAGTACTTC
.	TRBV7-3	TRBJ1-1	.	CASRKRAFNTEAFF	TGTGCCAGCAGGAAAAGGGCCTTTAACACTGAAGCTTTCTTT
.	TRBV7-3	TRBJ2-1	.	CASSLIIIRRSYNEQFF	TGTGCCAGCAGCTTAATCATTATAAGGCGGAGCTACAATGAGCAGTTCTTC
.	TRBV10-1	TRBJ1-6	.	CASSAGASSPLHF	TGCGCCAGCAGTGCGGGGGCCTCATCACCCCTCCACTTT
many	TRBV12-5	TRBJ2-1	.	CASGGITVEQFF	TGTGCTAGTGGGGGAATTACGGTTGAGCAGTTCTTC
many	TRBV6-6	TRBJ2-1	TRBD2	CAGKRENGYEQFF	TGTGCCGGTAAGCGGGAGAATGGCTATGAGCAGTTCTTC
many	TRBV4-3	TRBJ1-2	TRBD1	CASSPPTGQDGYTF	TGCGCCAGCAGCCCTCCGACAGGGCAGGATGGCTACACCTTC
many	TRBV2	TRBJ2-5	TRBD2	CASSDVSGGARETQYF	TGTGCCAGCAGTGATGTTAGCGGGGGGGCCAGGGAGACCCAGTACTTC
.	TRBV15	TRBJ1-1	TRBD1	CATSRDGSGGTEAFF	TGTGCCACCAGCAGAGATGGGTCAGGGGGCACTGAAGCTTTCTTT
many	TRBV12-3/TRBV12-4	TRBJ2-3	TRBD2	CASSYISGGAKDTQYF	TGTGCCAGCAGTTACATTAGCGGGGGGGCGAAAGATACGCAGTATTTT
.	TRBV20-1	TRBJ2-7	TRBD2	CSARLRVAGNYEQYF	TGCAGTGCTAGGTTGAGGGTAGCGGGGAACTACGAGCAGTACTTC
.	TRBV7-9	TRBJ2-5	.	CASSSLETQYF	TGTGCCAGCAGCTCTTTAGAGACCCAGTACTTC
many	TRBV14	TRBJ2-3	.	CASSTYGTPQQDTQYF	TGTGCCAGCAGCACATATGGGACACCTCAACAGGATACGCAGTATTTT
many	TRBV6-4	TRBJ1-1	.	CASSDSANTEAFF	TGTGCCAGCAGTGACTCGGCGAACACTGAAGCTTTCTTT
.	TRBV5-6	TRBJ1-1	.	CASSLRSNTEAFF	TGTGCCAGCAGCTTGAGATCTAACACTGAAGCTTTCTTT
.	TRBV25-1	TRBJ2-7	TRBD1	CASRKDRGPYEQYF	TGTGCCAGCAGAAAGGACAGGGGCCCCTACGAGCAGTACTTC
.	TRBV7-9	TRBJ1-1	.	CASSLVSRNTEAFF	TGTGCCAGCAGCTTAGTGTCCAGGAACACTGAAGCTTTCTTT
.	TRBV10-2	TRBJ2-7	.	CASSASPVYQQYF	TGCGCCAGCAGTGCGTCCCCAGTCTACCAGCAGTACTTC
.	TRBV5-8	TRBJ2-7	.	CASSLEEQYF	TGTGCCAGCAGCTTGGAAGAGCAGTACTTC
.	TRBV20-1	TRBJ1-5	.	CSARAPPGTVNQPQHF	TGCAGTGCTAGAGCCCCCCCGGGTACTGTCAATCAGCCCCAGCATTTT
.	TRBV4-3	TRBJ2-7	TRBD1	CASSQDVGTGGSYEQYF	TGCGCCAGCAGCCAAGATGTTGGGACAGGGGGCTCCTACGAGCAGTACTTC
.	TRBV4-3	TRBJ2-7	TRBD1	CASSQPGGSSYEQYF	TGCGCCAGCAGCCAACCAGGGGGCAGCTCCTACGAGCAGTACTTC
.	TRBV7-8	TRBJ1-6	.	CASSLTPGSGSPLHF	TGTGCCAGCAGCTTAACCCCAGGGTCGGGCTCACCCCTCCACTTT
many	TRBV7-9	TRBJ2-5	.	CASSSLWGGGETQYF	TGTGCCAGCAGCTCCCTGTGGGGCGGCGGCGAGACCCAGTACTTC
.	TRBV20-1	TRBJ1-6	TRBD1	CSASSVRGTGNSPLHF	TGCAGTGCTAGTTCTGTGCGTGGGACAGGCAATTCACCCCTCCACTTT
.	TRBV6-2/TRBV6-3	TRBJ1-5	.	CASRPAGGDAQPQHF	TGTGCCAGCAGACCCGCCGGAGGGGATGCCCAGCCCCAGCATTTT
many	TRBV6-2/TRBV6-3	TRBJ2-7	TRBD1	CASRPGQGRDYEQYF	TGTGCCAGCAGACCCGGACAGGGACGGGACTACGAGCAGTACTTC
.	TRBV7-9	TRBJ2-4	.	CASSSETRGLIRNIQYF	TGTGCCAGCAGCTCGGAAACTAGAGGACTTATTAGAAACATTCAGTACTTC
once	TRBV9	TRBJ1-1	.	CASSVRASGGERYTEAFF	TGTGCCAGCAGCGTACGCGCTAGCGGGGGGGAACGGTACACTGAAGCTTTCTTT
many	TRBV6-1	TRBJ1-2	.	CASSGLFGYNYGYTF	TGTGCCAGCAGTGGCTTGTTTGGGTACAACTATGGCTACACCTTC
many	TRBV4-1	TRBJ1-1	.	CASSPGQVNTEAFF	TGCGCCAGCAGCCCTGGACAAGTGAACACTGAAGCTTTCTTT
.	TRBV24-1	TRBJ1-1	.	CATSDHSGEGTEAFF	TGTGCCACCAGTGATCACTCAGGGGAAGGGACTGAAGCTTTCTTT
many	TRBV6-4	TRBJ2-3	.	CASSESPSSTDTQYF	TGTGCCAGCAGTGAGTCTCCATCTAGCACAGATACGCAGTATTTT
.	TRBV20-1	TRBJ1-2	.	CSASSRGGYTF	TGCAGTGCCTCGTCAAGGGGAGGCTACACCTTC
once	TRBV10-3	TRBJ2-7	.	CAISENSPGGYEQYF	TGTGCCATCAGTGAGAATTCGCCAGGGGGGTACGAGCAGTACTTC
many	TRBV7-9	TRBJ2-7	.	CASSLASSSSYEQYF	TGTGCCAGCAGCTTAGCGTCCTCAAGCTCCTACGAGCAGTACTTC
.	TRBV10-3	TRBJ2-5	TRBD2	CAISEFPAGTTQETQYF	TGTGCCATCAGTGAGTTTCCAGCGGGGACTACACAAGAGACCCAGTACTTC
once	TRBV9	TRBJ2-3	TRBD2	CASSVIGRTTDTQYF	TGTGCCAGCAGCGTGATCGGGAGGACCACAGATACGCAGTATTTT
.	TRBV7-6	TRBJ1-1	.	CASSARTAHTEAFF	TGTGCCAGCAGCGCCAGAACAGCGCACACCGAAGCTTTCTTT
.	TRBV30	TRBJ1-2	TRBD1	CAWARDRANYGYTF	TGTGCCTGGGCGAGAGACAGGGCTAACTATGGCTACACCTTC